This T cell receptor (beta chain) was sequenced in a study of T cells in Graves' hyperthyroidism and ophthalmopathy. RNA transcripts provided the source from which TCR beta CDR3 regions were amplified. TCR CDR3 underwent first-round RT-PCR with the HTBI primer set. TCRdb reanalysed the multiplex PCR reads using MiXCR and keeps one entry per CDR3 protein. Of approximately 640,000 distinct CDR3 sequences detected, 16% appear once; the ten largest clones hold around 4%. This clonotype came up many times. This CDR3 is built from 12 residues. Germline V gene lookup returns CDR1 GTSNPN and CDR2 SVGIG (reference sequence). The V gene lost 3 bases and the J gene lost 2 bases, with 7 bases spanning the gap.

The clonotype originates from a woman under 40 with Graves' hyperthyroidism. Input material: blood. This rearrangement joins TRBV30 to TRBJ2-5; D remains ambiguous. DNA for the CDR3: TGTGCCTGGAGGTCAGAGCAAGAGACCCAGTACTTC. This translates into CAWRSEQETQYF.